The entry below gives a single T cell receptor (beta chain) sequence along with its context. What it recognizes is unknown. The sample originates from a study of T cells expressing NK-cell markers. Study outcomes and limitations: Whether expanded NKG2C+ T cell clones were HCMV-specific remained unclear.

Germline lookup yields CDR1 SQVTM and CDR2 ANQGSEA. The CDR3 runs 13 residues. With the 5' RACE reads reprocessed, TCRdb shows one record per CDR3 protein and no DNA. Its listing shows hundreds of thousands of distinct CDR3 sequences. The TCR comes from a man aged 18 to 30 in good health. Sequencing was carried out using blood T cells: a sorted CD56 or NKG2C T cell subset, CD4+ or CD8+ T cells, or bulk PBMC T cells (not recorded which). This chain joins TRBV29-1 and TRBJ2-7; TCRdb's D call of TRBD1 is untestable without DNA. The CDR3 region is CSARAGFRSEQYF.